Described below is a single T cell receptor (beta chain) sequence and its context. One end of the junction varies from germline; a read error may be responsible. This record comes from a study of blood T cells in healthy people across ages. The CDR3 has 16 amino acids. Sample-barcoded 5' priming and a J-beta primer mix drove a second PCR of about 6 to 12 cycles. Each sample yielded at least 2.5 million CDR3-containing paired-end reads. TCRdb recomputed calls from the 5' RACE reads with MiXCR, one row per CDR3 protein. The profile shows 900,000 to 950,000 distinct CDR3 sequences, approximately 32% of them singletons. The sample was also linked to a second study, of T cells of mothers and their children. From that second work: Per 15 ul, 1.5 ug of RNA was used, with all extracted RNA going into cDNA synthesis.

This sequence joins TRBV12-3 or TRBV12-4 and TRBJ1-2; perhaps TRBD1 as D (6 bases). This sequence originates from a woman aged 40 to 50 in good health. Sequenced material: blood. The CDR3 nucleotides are TGTGCTAGCAGTTTAGTGCCTCTGGACAGACTATATGACTACACCTTC. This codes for CASSLVPLDRLYDYTF.